The clone carrying this TCR beta chain came up many times. One entry per CDR3 protein results from TCRdb running MiXCR on the RACE reads. The data contain around 380,000 distinct CDR3 sequences, about 4.8% of them singletons. The record originates from a study of human T cells and chemical hapten exposure. Regarding time point: patch test 1, 2 weeks after DPC sensitization. Treatment noted: therapeutic diphenylcyclopropenone sensitization with weekly scalp DPC. The CDR3 has 14 amino acids. Germline V gene lookup returns CDR1 LGHDT and CDR2 YNNKEL (reference sequence). V was trimmed by 4 bases and J by 5 bases, leaving 12 bases between them.

The sample in question was whole blood, obtained in connection with sensitization to the hapten diphenylcyclopropenone (DPC). This chain uses TRBV3-1 with TRBJ2-1, with D tentatively TRBD1 (5 bases). This TCR was sampled from a woman in her 50s with alopecia areata. Some clones in this sample may be carry-over from other donors' samples. CDR3 residues: CASSPPTAHNEQFF. The DNA for the CDR3 is TGTGCCAGCAGCCCCCCGACAGCCCACAATGAGCAGTTCTTC.